The 21 T cell receptor beta chains below all came from one sample that was sequenced in a study of tumor and adjacent non-tumor tissue in lung cancer. This sample's RNA came from whole unsorted tissue. The library came from three nested PCR rounds adapted from ARM-PCR protocols. TCRdb re-analysed the multiplex PCR reads in MiXCR, keeping a single row per CDR3 protein. The sample has about 85,000 distinct CDR3 sequences; 61% are singletons. The sample consisted of lung tumor tissue. These receptor sequences come from a man aged 70-80 years with non-small cell lung cancer.

This clonotype was found a few times. Since a much larger clone is just one base distant, this may be a read error. V usage is TRBV4-1 and J usage is TRBJ2-2; D possibly uses TRBD1 or TRBD2 (7 bases each). The CDR3 is made up of 16 amino acids. From germline, CDR1 is MGHRA and CDR2 YSYEKL. In nucleotides, the CDR3 is TGCGTCAGCAGCCAAGATTTCGCAGGGGGGGGCGGGGAGCTGTTTTTT. It translates to CVSSQDFAGGGGELFF.

In its sample, this clonotype was seen many times. The chain combines TRBV24-1 with TRBJ2-3; weak D call: TRBD1 (7 bases). With 5 bases removed from V and 6 bases from J, the gap between germline ends came to 14 bases. This CDR3 is built from 14 residues. Germline V gives CDR1 KGHDR, CDR2 SFDVKD. The CDR3 sequence: CATSAQGEDDTQYF. CDR3 DNA: TGTGCCACCAGTGCCCAGGGGGAGGATGATACGCAGTATTTT.

The rearrangement uses TRBV11-2 and TRBJ2-7; tentatively, D is TRBD1 (5 bases). CDR1 is SGHAT, CDR2 FQNNGV, per germline. The length of the CDR3 is 16 residues. The V end was cut by 2 bases, the J end by 2 bases, with 16 bases between. The CDR3 DNA reads TGTGCCAGCAGCTTATCGGAAGGGGCAGGGACCTACGAGCAGTACTTC. Residues: CASSLSEGAGTYEQYF.

This clonotype was counted only a few times. CDR3 DNA sequence: TGTGCCAGCAGCTTACTAGTAGGCGAACCGGCTGGAGCTTTCTTT. It yields the protein CASSLLVGEPAGAFF. The chain recombines TRBV5-6 with TRBJ1-1; no reliable D call. Germline lookup yields CDR1 SGHDT and CDR2 YYEEEE. V lost 2 bases and J lost 10, with 21 bases in between. The CDR3 has 15 residues.

In the case of this clonotype: Its ends do not fully match the called genes, so a read error is possible. The gene calls are TRBV6-5 and TRBJ2-1; D uncertain. Per the germline V gene, CDR1 is MNHEY and CDR2 is SVGAGI. The CDR3 contains 15 residues. DNA for the CDR3: TGTGCTAGCAGTCCGGACGGCCTCCTAGGGAATGAGCAGTTCTTC. Protein sequence: CASSPDGLLGNEQFF.

This clonotype was seen a single time. The V gene is TRBV6-6, the J gene TRBJ2-3; 8 bases fit TRBD2. The junction had 15 bases not matched to a gene; V was cut back by 9 bases and J by 7 bases. The germline CDR1 and CDR2 sequences are MNHNY and SVGAGI (reference sequence). The CDR3 spans 15 residues. CDR3 region: CARSNHGLAIYTQYF. CDR3 sequence (DNA): TGTGCCAGGAGTAACCACGGACTAGCCATATATACGCAGTATTTT.

Comment on this clonotype: This is likely a read error, given that the CDR3 carries no conserved phenylalanine or tryptophan at its end. The J gene is TRBJ2-2, the V gene TRBV10-2, with D possibly matching TRBD1 (6 bases). Germline CDR1 reads WSHSY; CDR2 reads SAAADI. The V end lost 3 bases, the J end lost 7 bases, and 15 bases lay between the germline ends. CDR3 length: 15 residues. DNA for the CDR3: TGCGCCAGCAGTGATTGGGGGCGCTCCATCGGGGAGCTGTTTCTT. Encoded protein: CASSDWGRSIGELFL.

The CDR3 nucleotides read TGTGCCAGCAGTAAATCCGGGACAGGGTTCTTCCCAGGTACGCAGTATTTT. Protein product: CASSKSGTGFFPGTQYF. The gene calls are TRBV6-5 and TRBJ2-3, with 9 bases that match TRBD1. Germline V lookup: CDR1 MNHEY, CDR2 SVGAGI. This CDR3 contains 17 residues. The V and J ends lost 5 bases and 8 bases, in that order; junction bases with no gene match: 17.

The gene calls are TRBV11-2 and TRBJ2-4; D gene uncertain. The CDR3 loop spans 16 amino acids. Looked up from germline, CDR1 is SGHAT and CDR2 is FQNNGV. V lost 5 bases and J lost 4, with 18 bases in between. Written as DNA, the CDR3 is TGTGCCAGCAGCCAACAACCTAACGTGGCTAAAAACATTCAGTACTTC. Amino acid sequence: CASSQQPNVAKNIQYF.

Turning to this clonotype: With a much larger clone just one base away, this may be a read error. The gene calls are TRBV5-1 and TRBJ1-4; TRBD1 aligns across 7 bases. V was pared by 4 bases and J by 2 bases, with 2 bases of the junction left unmatched. This CDR3 comprises 14 residues. Germline CDR1 is SGHRS and CDR2 is YFSETQ. CDR3 protein: CASSLGQTNEKLFF. For the CDR3, the DNA is TGCGCCAGCAGCCTGGGACAGACTAATGAAAAACTGTTTTTT.

This clonotype was observed a handful of times. One end of the junction varies from germline; a read error may be responsible. The chain carries TRBV6-6 and TRBJ2-7, with D perhaps being TRBD1 or TRBD2 (5 bases each). CDR1 is MNHNY, CDR2 SVGAGI, per germline (reference sequence). CDR3 length: 13 residues. For the CDR3, the DNA is TGTGCCGGCAGTTCCGGGACGGGGAACGAGCAGTACTTC. It specifies CAGSSGTGNEQYF.

V is TRBV11-2 and J is TRBJ2-7; possibly TRBD2 for D (7 bases). Trimming cost V 0 bases and J 7 bases, with 16 bases left between them. CDR1 and CDR2 (germline): SGHAT, FQNNGV. The CDR3 extends over 15 amino acids. The CDR3 region has the DNA TGTGCCAGCAGCTTAGATAGGGGGGGGCATTATGAGCAGTACTTC. It encodes CASSLDRGGHYEQYF. Complete variable domain (other parts from reference TRBV11-2 and TRBJ2-7): EAGVAQSPRYKIIEKRQSVAFWCNPISGHATLYWYQQILGQGPKLLIQFQNNGVVDDSQLPKDRFSAERLKGVDSTLKIQPAKLEDSAVYLCASSLDRGGHYEQYFGPGTRLTVT.

As concerns this clonotype: One junction end disagrees with the germline gene, perhaps due to a read error. V usage is TRBV5-5 and J usage is TRBJ2-5; the D gene is possibly TRBD2 (7 bases). The CDR3 is 12 amino acids. Germline CDR1 is SGHKS and CDR2 is YYEKEE (reference sequence). The CDR3 region has the DNA TGTGCCAACAGCGATTCCGCGGGGGCCCAATACTTC. Translation gives CANSDSAGAQYF.

As concerns this clonotype: One junction end does not reproduce the germline sequence, and a read error may be involved. This sequence joins TRBV11-2 and TRBJ2-2; D tentatively reads TRBD1 or TRBD2 (5 bases each). The CDR3 has 13 residues. Germline CDR1 reads SGHAT; CDR2 reads FQNNGV. The CDR3 is CASSLQGPGVLVF. The CDR3 DNA reads TGTGCCAGCAGCTTACAGGGACCCGGGGTACTGGTTTTT. Filled out from reference TRBV11-2 and TRBJ2-2, the complete variable domain reads EAGVAQSPRYKIIEKRQSVAFWCNPISGHATLYWYQQILGQGPKLLIQFQNNGVVDDSQLPKDRFSAERLKGVDSTLKIQPAKLEDSAVYLCASSLQGPGVLVFGEGSRLTVL.

This clonotype has a single count. The V call is TRBV11-2, the J call TRBJ1-3; D gene unclear. Per the germline V gene, CDR1 is SGHAT and CDR2 is FQNNGV. There are 14 residues in the CDR3. V was cut by 2 bases and J by 10 bases, with 15 bases left in between. The CDR3 DNA sequence: TGTGCCAGCAGCTTACGGCCTAATGTAGAAACCATATATTTT. It specifies CASSLRPNVETIYF.

Note on this clonotype: Germline and junction disagree at one end, which may indicate a read error. CDR3: CASTQRECSYNEQFF. The CDR3, as DNA: TGTGCCAGCACCCAACGGGAGTGTTCCTACAATGAGCAGTTCTTC. V is TRBV4-2 and J is TRBJ2-1, with a weak D call TRBD2 (6 bases). The CDR3 is 15 amino acids. Germline V gene data show CDR1 as LGHNA and CDR2 as YNFKEQ.

This clonotype was counted ten times or more. V usage is TRBV20-1 and J usage is TRBJ2-3; either TRBD1 or TRBD2 may supply D (5 bases each). The V end was cut by 3 bases, the J end by 5 bases, with 18 bases between. CDR1 and CDR2 (germline): DFQATT, SNEGSKA (reference sequence). This CDR3 has 15 amino acids. Here the CDR3 DNA reads TGCAGTGCTAGCCCCGGGACCTCCCTCGGAGATACGCAGTATTTT. It encodes CSASPGTSLGDTQYF.

This clonotype has at least ten counts. This chain joins TRBV11-2 and TRBJ2-1; 14 bases line up with TRBD2. The V gene's germline CDR1 is SGHAT and CDR2 FQNNGV. V dropped 5 bases and J dropped 9; count of bases not matched to a gene: 15. CDR3 length: 18 amino acids. CDR3 residues: CASSRRLAGGPGATEQFF. The CDR3 nucleotides are TGTGCCAGCAGCCGCAGACTAGCGGGGGGGCCAGGGGCAACTGAGCAGTTCTTC.

This clonotype was seen ten or more times. The CDR3 nucleotides are TGTGCCAGCAGCCAGGTCGCCGGCCCTAATGAAAAACTGTTTTTT. Its protein is CASSQVAGPNEKLFF. The chain recombines TRBV4-2 with TRBJ1-4; unclear D gene. CDR1 is LGHNA and CDR2 is YNFKEQ in the germline V gene. With 3 bases removed from V and 3 bases from J, the gap between germline ends came to 11 bases. CDR3 length: 15 residues.

Concerning this clonotype: Relative to the germline gene, one junction end is altered; a read error may explain this. V is TRBV11-1 and J is TRBJ2-1, with a possible D match to TRBD2 (6 bases). Germline V gives CDR1 SGHAT, CDR2 FQDESV (reference sequence). The CDR3 sequence is 14 residues long. CDR3 loop: CASSLTGLYNEQLF. The CDR3 bases are TGTGCCAGCAGCTTGACGGGACTCTACAATGAGCAGTTGTTC.

In the case of this clonotype: This may arise from a read error, as a much more abundant clone is one base away. This rearrangement joins TRBV12-3 or TRBV12-4 to TRBJ1-2; D gene unclear. The CDR3 runs to 14 residues. This CDR3 is CVSSLYEGGYGYTF. The CDR3 DNA follows: TGTGTCAGCAGTTTATACGAGGGCGGCTATGGCTACACCTTC.